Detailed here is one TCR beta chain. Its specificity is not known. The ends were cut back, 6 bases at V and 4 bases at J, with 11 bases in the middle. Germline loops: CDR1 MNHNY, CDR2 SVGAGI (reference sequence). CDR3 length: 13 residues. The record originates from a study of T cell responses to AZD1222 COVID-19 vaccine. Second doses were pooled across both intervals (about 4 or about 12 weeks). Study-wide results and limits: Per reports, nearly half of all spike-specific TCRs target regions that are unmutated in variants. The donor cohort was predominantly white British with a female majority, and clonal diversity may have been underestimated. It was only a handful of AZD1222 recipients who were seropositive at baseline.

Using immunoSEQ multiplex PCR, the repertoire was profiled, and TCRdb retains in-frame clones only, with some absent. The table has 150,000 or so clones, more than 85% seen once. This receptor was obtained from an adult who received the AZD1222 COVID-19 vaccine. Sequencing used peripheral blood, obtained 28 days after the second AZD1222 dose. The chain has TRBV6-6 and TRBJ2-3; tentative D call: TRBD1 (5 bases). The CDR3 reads CASSLQGPDTQYF. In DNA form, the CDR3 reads TGTGCCAGCAGCCTCCAGGGCCCAGATACGCAGTATTTT.